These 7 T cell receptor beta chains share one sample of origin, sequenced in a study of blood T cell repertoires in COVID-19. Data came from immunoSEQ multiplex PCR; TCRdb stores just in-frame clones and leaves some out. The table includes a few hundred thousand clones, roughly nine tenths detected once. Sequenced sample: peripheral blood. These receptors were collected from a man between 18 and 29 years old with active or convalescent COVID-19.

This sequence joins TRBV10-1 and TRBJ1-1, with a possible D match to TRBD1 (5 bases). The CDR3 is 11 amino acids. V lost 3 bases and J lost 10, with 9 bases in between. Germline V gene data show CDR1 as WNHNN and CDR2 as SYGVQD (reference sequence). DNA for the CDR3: TGCGCCAGCAGTGATGACAGAGGAGCTTTCTTT. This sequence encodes CASSDDRGAFF.

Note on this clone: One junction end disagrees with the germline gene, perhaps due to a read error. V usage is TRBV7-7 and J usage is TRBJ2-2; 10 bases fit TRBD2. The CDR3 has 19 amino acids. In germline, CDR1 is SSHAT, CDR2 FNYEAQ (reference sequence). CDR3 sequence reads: CASSSTPQLAGAGTGELFF. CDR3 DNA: TGTGCTAGCAGCTCCACCCCCCAGCTAGCGGGAGCAGGGACCGGGGAGCTGTTTTTT.

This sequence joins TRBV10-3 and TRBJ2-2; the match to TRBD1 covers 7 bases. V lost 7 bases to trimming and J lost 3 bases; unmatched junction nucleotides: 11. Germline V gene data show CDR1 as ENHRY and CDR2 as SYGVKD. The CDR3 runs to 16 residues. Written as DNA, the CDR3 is TGTGCCATCACCCCCATAGACAGGGCGCACACCGGGGAGCTGTTTTTT. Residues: CAITPIDRAHTGELFF.

Here the CDR3 reads CSVVSRDRGRRNTEAFF. Written as DNA, the CDR3 is TGCAGCGTTGTAAGCCGGGACAGGGGGCGCCGGAACACTGAAGCTTTCTTT. The chain recombines TRBV29-1 with TRBJ1-1, with 12 bases fitting TRBD1. The CDR3 covers 17 residues. CDR1 and CDR2 (germline): SQVTM, ANQGSEA. V trimming: 4 bases; J trimming: 1 base; junction bases outside the gene matches: 10.

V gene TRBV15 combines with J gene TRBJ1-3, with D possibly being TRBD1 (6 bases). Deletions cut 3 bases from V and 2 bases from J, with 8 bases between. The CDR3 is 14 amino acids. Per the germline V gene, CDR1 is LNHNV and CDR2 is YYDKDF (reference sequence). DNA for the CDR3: TGTGCCACCAGCAGCACAGGGACTGGAAACACCATATATTTT. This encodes CATSSTGTGNTIYF.

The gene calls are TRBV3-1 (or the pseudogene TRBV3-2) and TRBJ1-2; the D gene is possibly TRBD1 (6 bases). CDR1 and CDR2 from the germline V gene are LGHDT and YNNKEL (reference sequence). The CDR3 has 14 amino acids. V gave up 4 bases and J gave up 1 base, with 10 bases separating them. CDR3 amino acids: CASSRWTDNYGYTF. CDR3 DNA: TGTGCCAGCAGCCGGTGGACAGATAACTATGGCTACACCTTC.

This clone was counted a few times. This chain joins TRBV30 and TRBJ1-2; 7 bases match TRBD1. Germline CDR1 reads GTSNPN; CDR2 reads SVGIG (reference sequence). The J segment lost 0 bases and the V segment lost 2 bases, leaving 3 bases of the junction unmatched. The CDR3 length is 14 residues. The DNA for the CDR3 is TGTGCCTGGAGTCTACAGGGGTCTAACTATGGCTACACCTTC. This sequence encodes CAWSLQGSNYGYTF.